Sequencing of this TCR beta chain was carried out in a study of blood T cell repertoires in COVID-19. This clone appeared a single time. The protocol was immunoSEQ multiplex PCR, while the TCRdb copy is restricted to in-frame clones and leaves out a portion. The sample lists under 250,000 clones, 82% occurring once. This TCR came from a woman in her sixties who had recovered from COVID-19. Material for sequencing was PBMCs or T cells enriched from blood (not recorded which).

The CDR3 DNA reads as TGTGCCAGTATCCCAGGGACATCCGGGGCCAACGTCCTGACTTTC. It yields the protein CASIPGTSGANVLTF. The V gene is TRBV19, the J gene TRBJ2-6; possible D gene TRBD1, 6 bases. This CDR3 region has 15 residues. CDR1 LNHDA and CDR2 SQIVND come from the germline V gene (reference sequence). The ends were cut back, 7 bases at V and 4 bases at J, with 14 bases in the middle.